This T cell receptor (beta chain) was captured in a study of T cells in localized non-small cell lung cancer. This clone appeared a few times. Here immunoSEQ multiplex PCR was the method, and the copy in TCRdb shows in-frame clones only, minus some. The sample has fewer than 4,500 clones, less than 30% seen once. V gave up 8 bases and J gave up 4 bases, with 10 bases separating them. Looked up from germline, CDR1 is MDHEN and CDR2 is SYDVKM. This CDR3 comprises 12 residues. This specimen was lung tumor tissue, taken before any cancer treatment. The chain couples TRBV28 to TRBJ2-3, with TRBD2 as a possible D gene (6 bases). The TCR comes from a male donor at least 60 years old with stage I lung adenocarcinoma. This CDR3 is CASGGGADTQYF. DNA for the CDR3: TGTGCCAGCGGCGGAGGGGCAGATACGCAGTATTTT.